The 8 T cell receptor beta chains in this list originate from one sample, sequenced in a study of T-cell memory formation after mild COVID-19. TCRdb reprocessed the 5' RACE reads with MiXCR, giving one entry per CDR3 protein. The repertoire holds thousands of distinct CDR3 sequences, with approximately 15% as singletons. The sample was PBMCs or a T cell subset sorted from them (not recorded which). The receptors derive from an adult who had mild COVID-19 (a few samples of this study predate the infection). Cell type and time point are not known.

This clonotype is medium-sized (0.01 to 0.1%) within its sample. The V gene is TRBV11-2, the J gene TRBJ1-6; D possibly corresponds to TRBD1 (5 bases). CDR3 length: 14 residues. The ends were cut back, 5 bases at V and 7 bases at J, with 12 bases in the middle. Germline V gene lookup returns CDR1 SGHAT and CDR2 FQNNGV. CDR3 sequence: CASSVRDQNSPLHF. The CDR3, as DNA: TGTGCCAGCAGCGTCCGGGACCAAAATTCACCCCTCCACTTT.

This clonotype was seen ten or more times. The rearrangement links TRBV27 to TRBJ2-1, with 11 nucleotides matching TRBD2. The CDR3 runs 17 residues. The ends lost 6 bases at V and 3 bases at J; junction bases unmatched: 10. Germline CDR1 is MNHEY and CDR2 is SMNVEV (reference sequence). CDR3 DNA: TGTGCCAGCAGCTCACGACTAGCGGGGAACAACTACAATGAGCAGTTCTTC. It is translated as CASSSRLAGNNYNEQFF.

Relative to its sample, this clonotype is medium-sized. The genes are TRBV7-9 and TRBJ2-5; either TRBD1 or TRBD2 may fit D (5 bases each). Germline V CDR1 and CDR2: SEHNR, FQNEAQ (reference sequence). The CDR3 has 17 residues. Trimming took 5 bases from V and 3 from J, leaving 22 bases between them. The CDR3 DNA reads TGTGCCAGCAGCGACCGCCCCCACGGGGCAGGGAAAGAGACCCAGTACTTC. This gives the protein CASSDRPHGAGKETQYF.

Ten or more counts support this clonotype. A much more abundant neighbour one base away suggests this may be a read error. The chain recombines TRBV27 with TRBJ2-7; 7 bases fit TRBD2. CDR3 length: 15 residues. CDR1 and CDR2 (germline): MNHEY, SMNVEV (reference sequence). V shed 6 bases, J shed 2 bases, and the junction held 10 bases outside the gene matches. For the CDR3, the DNA is TGTGCCAGCAGCCACTGGGGGGGTACGCCCTACGAGCAGTACTTC. Its translation is CASSHWGGTPYEQYF.

Sample share makes this clonotype medium-sized. The V and J genes are TRBV3-1 and TRBJ2-5; 7 nucleotides line up with TRBD1. The V gene's germline CDR1 is LGHDT and CDR2 YNNKEL (reference sequence). CDR3 length equals 14 residues. The junction had 5 bases not matched to a gene; V was cut back by 6 bases and J by 1 base. DNA for the CDR3: TGTGCCAGCAGTTTAAGACAGGGCCAAGAGACCCAGTACTTC. Its protein is CASSLRQGQETQYF.

Sample share makes this clonotype medium-sized (0.01 to 0.1%). The V and J genes are TRBV6-5 and TRBJ2-1; 8 positions agree with TRBD2. The CDR3 consists of 16 residues. Germline loops: CDR1 MNHEY, CDR2 SVGAGI. The V gene end was trimmed by 6 bases and the J gene end by 0 bases; junction bases not matched to a gene: 7. The CDR3 DNA reads TGTGCCAGCAGGCGCAGCGGGAGCAGCTCCTACAATGAGCAGTTCTTC. This encodes CASRRSGSSSYNEQFF.

This clonotype is medium-sized within its sample. V and J are TRBV4-1 and TRBJ2-3; the D is unclear. The CDR3 totals 16 residues. CDR1 is MGHRA, CDR2 YSYEKL, per germline. V lost 3 bases and J 3 bases, leaving 16 bases between the germline ends. CDR3 protein: CASSQEDRLLTDTQYF. The CDR3 bases are TGCGCCAGCAGCCAGGAAGACCGCCTGTTGACAGATACGCAGTATTTT.

By share of the sample, this clonotype is medium-sized (0.01 to 0.1%). The V and J genes are TRBV29-1 and TRBJ1-1; no clear D gene. The V end lost 5 bases, the J end lost 3 bases, and 10 bases lay between the germline ends. CDR1 is SQVTM and CDR2 is ANQGSEA in the germline V gene. The CDR3 extends over 12 amino acids. In DNA form, the CDR3 reads TGCAGCGTTCCATGGGGTTACACTGAAGCTTTCTTT. Its protein is CSVPWGYTEAFF.